Shown below are 25 T cell receptor beta chains from a single sample sequenced in a study of CD8+ T cells in alopecia areata. Treatment: oral pan-JAK inhibitor, 5-10 mg twice daily. Extracted RNA was reverse transcribed into cDNA, the sequencing template. Clones were read by immunoSEQ multiplex PCR, and TCRdb kept only the in-frame ones, dropping some. The sample shows about 190,000 clones, under 60% of them seen only once. The material was CD8+ T cells sorted from blood, obtained at week 24, from a patient treated with tofacitinib. All receptors derive from a human donor with alopecia areata.

The chain has TRBV13 and TRBJ2-1, with 8 bases matching TRBD2. Trimming at V came to 3 bases and at J to 10 bases, leaving 14 bases not matched to a gene. Per germline, CDR1 PRHDT and CDR2 FYEKMQ (reference sequence). The CDR3 sequence is 16 residues long. This CDR3 reads CASSFWGLDSVDEQFF. In DNA form, the CDR3 reads TGTGCCAGCAGCTTCTGGGGACTAGACAGTGTTGACGAGCAGTTCTTC.

CDR3 sequence reads: CASSLWSRLTATGELFF. The CDR3 DNA is TGTGCCAGCAGTTTATGGTCCAGGCTCACTGCCACCGGGGAGCTGTTTTTT. The genes are TRBV27 and TRBJ2-2; D unresolved. The germline V gene encodes CDR1 MNHEY and CDR2 SMNVEV (reference sequence). Deletions cut 1 base from V and 4 bases from J, with 16 bases between. The length of the CDR3 is 17 residues.

The chain has TRBV4-1 and TRBJ1-3; D uncertain. Deletions cut 0 bases from V and 3 bases from J, with 6 bases between. This CDR3 contains 14 residues. The germline V gene encodes CDR1 MGHRA and CDR2 YSYEKL. CDR3 region: CASSQDAFGNTIYF. The CDR3 nucleotides read TGCGCCAGCAGCCAAGATGCCTTTGGAAACACCATATATTTT.

The J gene is TRBJ2-3, the V gene TRBV11-2; tentatively, D is TRBD2 (5 bases). Germline CDR1 SGHAT, CDR2 FQNNGV. V lost 4 bases and J lost 5, with 25 bases in between. The CDR3 consists of 18 residues. The CDR3 protein is CASSSQEVGRFYEDTQYF. The CDR3 nucleotides read TGTGCCAGCAGCTCCCAGGAGGTTGGGCGTTTCTATGAAGATACGCAGTATTTT.

This clone was recorded a few times. The V call is TRBV4-1, the J call TRBJ2-5, with 8 bases aligning to TRBD2. The ends lost 2 bases at V and 5 bases at J; junction bases unmatched: 13. From germline, CDR1 is MGHRA and CDR2 YSYEKL. This CDR3 contains 17 residues. CDR3 nucleotides: TGCGCCAGCAGCCAATCCTCAGCCGGGACTAGGGGCGAGACCCAGTACTTC. Amino acid sequence: CASSQSSAGTRGETQYF.

The chain joins TRBV30 to TRBJ2-1, with D maybe TRBD1 (5 bases). Germline CDR1 reads GTSNPN; CDR2 reads SVGIG (reference sequence). The CDR3 has 13 residues. Trimming cost V 5 bases and J 2 bases, with 10 bases left between them. The CDR3 nucleotides are TGTGCCTGGCGTAGGGGCGCCTACAATGAGCAGTTCTTC. This gives the protein CAWRRGAYNEQFF.

This clone has more than one count but fewer than ten. V usage is TRBV29-1 and J usage is TRBJ1-2; D uncertain. The CDR3 is 11 residues long. Trimming removed 6 bases at V and 5 bases at J, with 10 bases between. CDR1 and CDR2 (germline): SQVTM, ANQGSEA. CDR3 DNA sequence: TGCAGCGTCCCTAAAGGGTATGGCTACACCTTC. This encodes CSVPKGYGYTF.

The chain recombines TRBV7-9 with TRBJ1-1; D gene ambiguous. Between the trimmed V and J ends, which lost 1 base and 6 bases, there was a span of 9 bases. From germline, CDR1 is SEHNR and CDR2 FQNEAQ (reference sequence). The CDR3 loop spans 13 amino acids. The CDR3 region is CASSLGGRPEAFF. The CDR3, as DNA: TGTGCCAGCAGCTTAGGAGGGAGACCTGAAGCTTTCTTT.

To note about this clone: Its ends do not fully match the called genes, so a read error is possible. The chain recombines TRBV6-5 with TRBJ1-1, with a tentative D call TRBD1 (6 bases). Per the germline V gene, CDR1 is MNHEY and CDR2 is SVGAGI. CDR3 length equals 12 residues. The CDR3 nucleotides are TGTGCCGGCAGTTACGGGCCAGGGGTAGCTTTCTTT. It is translated as CAGSYGPGVAFF.

The count of this clone is one. This sequence joins TRBV19 and TRBJ2-1; a weak D match, TRBD1 (5 bases). This CDR3 has 11 residues. Deletions cut 3 bases from V and 13 bases from J, with 10 bases between. Germline values: CDR1 LNHDA, CDR2 SQIVND (reference sequence). The CDR3 region has the DNA TGTGCCAGTAGTATGGGGCAGGGCCAGTTCTTC. Amino acids: CASSMGQGQFF.

The chain's CDR3 is CATFTWRSTDTQYF. The CDR3 DNA sequence: TGTGCCACCTTTACGTGGCGGAGCACAGATACGCAGTATTTT. V gene TRBV6-6 combines with J gene TRBJ2-3, with no clear D. The CDR3 consists of 14 residues. V was trimmed by 10 bases and J by 0 bases, leaving 14 bases between them. Germline CDR1 reads MNHNY; CDR2 reads SVGAGI (reference sequence).

V usage is TRBV27 and J usage is TRBJ2-3; perhaps D is TRBD1 or TRBD2 (5 bases each). CDR3 length: 14 amino acids. The ends were cut back, 5 bases at V and 4 bases at J, with 13 bases in the middle. In germline, CDR1 is MNHEY, CDR2 SMNVEV (reference sequence). The CDR3 here is CASSTRLGADTQYF. The DNA for the CDR3 is TGTGCCAGCAGTACCCGTTTGGGGGCAGATACGCAGTATTTT.

The chain carries TRBV2 and TRBJ1-2; a weak D match, TRBD1 (5 bases). This CDR3 has 14 amino acids. V was trimmed by 0 bases and J by 4 bases, leaving 9 bases between them. In germline, CDR1 is SNHLY, CDR2 FYNNEI. CDR3 sequence: CASSEASRGYGYTF. For the CDR3, the DNA is TGTGCCAGCAGTGAAGCTTCGAGGGGCTATGGCTACACCTTC.

This clone was counted only a few times. The chain is built from TRBV5-1 and TRBJ2-7; the D gene could be TRBD1 or TRBD2 (6 bases each). The V and J ends lost 7 bases and 1 base respectively, with 12 bases between them. Germline V gives CDR1 SGHRS, CDR2 YFSETQ. This CDR3 has 13 residues. The CDR3 sequence is CASRTGTSYEQYF. The CDR3 coding sequence is TGCGCCAGCCGAACAGGGACTTCCTACGAGCAGTACTTC.

The rearrangement uses TRBV30 and TRBJ2-2; 7 bases fit TRBD2. Trimming cost V 5 bases and J 2 bases; bases outside gene matches: 8. The CDR3 has 15 residues. Germline lookup yields CDR1 GTSNPN and CDR2 SVGIG (reference sequence). CDR3 amino acids: CAWGRETSNTGELFF. The CDR3 region has the DNA TGTGCCTGGGGGAGGGAGACAAGCAACACCGGGGAGCTGTTTTTT.

V usage is TRBV7-6 and J usage is TRBJ2-5; the match to TRBD2 covers 7 bases. Germline V gives CDR1 SGHVS, CDR2 FNYEAQ. The CDR3 has 13 residues. After removal of 11 bases from V and 2 bases from J, the junction contained 8 bases not matched to a gene. Here the CDR3 reads CAGSGEHQETQYF. The CDR3 coding sequence is TGTGCCGGAAGCGGGGAACATCAAGAGACCCAGTACTTC.

This chain connects TRBV13 to TRBJ1-5; D is ambiguous. The length of the CDR3 is 13 residues. V lost 3 bases to trimming and J lost 2 bases, with 5 bases between them. Germline lookup yields CDR1 PRHDT and CDR2 FYEKMQ (reference sequence). CDR3 region: CASSFGGNQPQHF. DNA of the CDR3: TGTGCCAGCAGCTTCGGAGGCAATCAGCCCCAGCATTTT. Based on the CDR3 plus reference TRBV13 and TRBJ1-5, the full variable domain is AAGVIQSPRHLIKEKRETATLKCYPIPRHDTVYWYQQGPGQDPQFLISFYEKMQSDKGSIPDRFSAQQFSDYHSELNMSSLELGDSALYFCASSFGGNQPQHFGDGTRLSIL.

V gene TRBV4-1 combines with J gene TRBJ1-1; 7 bases agree with TRBD1. With V trimmed by 5 bases and J by 3 bases, 6 bases remained unmatched. The CDR3 is 14 amino acids. Per the germline V gene, CDR1 is MGHRA and CDR2 is YSYEKL. The CDR3 loop reads CASSYRDRDTEAFF. DNA of the CDR3: TGCGCCAGCAGCTACCGGGACAGAGACACTGAAGCTTTCTTT.

The chain employs TRBV9 and TRBJ2-7; D is ambiguous. Germline-derived CDR1 and CDR2 are SGDLS and YYNGEE. CDR3 length equals 13 residues. With 0 bases removed from V and 5 bases from J, the gap between germline ends came to 9 bases. The CDR3 DNA sequence: TGTGCCAGCAGCGTAGGGTCCTGGAACGAGCAGTACTTC. As protein: CASSVGSWNEQYF.

This clone was observed a handful of times. This chain connects TRBV5-6 to TRBJ1-2, with D possibly TRBD1 on 6 matching bases. The CDR3 sequence is 19 residues long. V lost 4 bases to trimming and J lost 9 bases, with 34 bases between them. CDR1 and CDR2 (germline): SGHDT, YYEEEE. CDR3 in DNA: TGTGCCAGCAGCATAACAGGGAGGTCCGTGGCACTGGACCGACAAAGCTACACCTTC. Protein sequence: CASSITGRSVALDRQSYTF.

V is TRBV5-1 and J is TRBJ1-2; D call uncertain. The V gene lost 0 bases and the J gene lost 10 bases, with 10 bases spanning the gap. Germline-derived CDR1 and CDR2 are SGHRS and YFSETQ. CDR3 length: 12 amino acids. CDR3 DNA sequence: TGCGCCAGCAGCTTGGCCGCGGCTGACTACACCTTC. It translates to CASSLAAADYTF.

The chain has TRBV5-6 and TRBJ2-1; D call uncertain. Deletions cut 2 bases from V and 7 bases from J, with 10 bases between. CDR1 is SGHDT and CDR2 is YYEEEE in the germline V gene. This CDR3 contains 13 residues. CDR3 amino acids: CASSFSAPNEQFF. CDR3 in DNA: TGTGCCAGCAGCTTTTCGGCGCCGAATGAGCAGTTCTTC.

This clone was counted a single time. Distinct nucleotide sequences in the sample also encode this CDR3. This chain links TRBV14 with TRBJ2-7; D is undetermined. CDR1 SGHDN and CDR2 FVKESK come from the germline V gene. Trimming shortened V by 3 bases and J by 4 bases, and 4 bases separated the two germline ends. The CDR3 consists of 11 residues. CDR3: CASSQGYEQYF. CDR3 nucleotides: TGTGCCAGCAGCCAGGGGTACGAGCAGTACTTC. The full variable domain, with the rest looked up from reference TRBV14 and TRBJ2-7, is EAGVTQFPSHSVIEKGQTVTLRCDPISGHDNLYWYRRVMGKEIKFLLHFVKESKQDESGMPNNRFLAERTGGTYSTLKVQPAELEDSGVYFCASSQGYEQYFGPGTRLTVT.

There are a few counts of this clone. The rearrangement joins TRBV5-1 to TRBJ2-7, with unresolved D. The CDR3 length is 11 residues. Trimming pared 4 bases from V and 6 bases from J, leaving 8 bases between. Germline CDR1 is SGHRS and CDR2 is YFSETQ. Here the CDR3 reads CASSMGFEQYF. DNA for the CDR3: TGCGCCAGCAGCATGGGATTCGAGCAGTACTTC.

V usage is TRBV7-8 and J usage is TRBJ2-1, with 9 positions matching TRBD1. The CDR3 loop spans 14 amino acids. Germline loops: CDR1 SGHVS, CDR2 FQNEAQ. V dropped 0 bases and J dropped 9; count of bases not matched to a gene: 3. CDR3 coding DNA: TGTGCCAGCAGCTTAGCGGGACAGGGCCCTGAGCAGTTCTTC. Protein sequence: CASSLAGQGPEQFF.